This TCR beta chain was retrieved from a study of blood T cells in healthy people across ages. General observations from the study: Expanded clonotype changes were possibly confounded by unknown donor CMV status.

The CDR3 is 15 amino acids. Germline loops: CDR1 MNHNY, CDR2 SVGAGI (reference sequence). With 5 bases clipped from V and 5 bases from J, the junction kept 11 bases outside the gene matches. The sample providers were healthy Caucasian people from Russia, aged roughly 6 to 90. Sample-barcoded 5' priming and a J-beta primer mix drove a second PCR of roughly 7 to 11 cycles. TCRdb recomputed calls from the 5' RACE reads with MiXCR, one row per CDR3 protein. Seen here are 750,000 to 950,000 distinct CDR3 sequences, under 30% observed once, and the top ten hold 3%. To note about this clonotype: What it binds is not known.

These records were also assigned to another study, of T cells of mothers and their children. From that paper: Each child contributed several million TCR beta CDR3 reads, while each mother contributed over 10 million. Overlap measured in related mother-child pairs was slightly, non-significantly higher than in unrelated pairs.

This TCR was sampled from a boy younger than 18 in good health. The specimen sequenced was blood. V is TRBV6-6 and J is TRBJ2-7; 8 bases align to TRBD1. The chain's CDR3 is CASSTSTGVPNEQYF. The DNA of the CDR3 is TGTGCCAGCAGTACCTCGACAGGGGTTCCCAACGAGCAGTACTTC.